This T cell receptor beta chain was recovered during a study of T cell repertoires in cytomegalovirus infection. Study at large: A matching HLA type, together with CMV infection, was signaled by public TCR beta signatures.

A remark on this clonotype: The antigen remains undetermined.

TCRdb itself ran the reads through MiXCR, one entry per CDR3 protein. The sample gives some 480,000 distinct CDR3 sequences, roughly 34% of which show up once; roughly 15% is in the top ten. The V gene lost 0 bases and the J gene lost 9 bases, with 8 bases spanning the gap. In germline, CDR1 is MGHRA, CDR2 YSYEKL. This CDR3 has 12 amino acids. V gene TRBV4-1 combines with J gene TRBJ2-5; D call uncertain. Sequencing used cultured PBMCs, obtained from culture after CMV antigen stimulation. This clonotype was obtained from a human donor in good health (CMV status not recorded). Some clones in this sample may be carry-over from other donors' samples. The CDR3 DNA is TGCGCCAGCAGCCAAGATACGACGGCCCAGTACTTC. Translated, it gives CASSQDTTAQYF.